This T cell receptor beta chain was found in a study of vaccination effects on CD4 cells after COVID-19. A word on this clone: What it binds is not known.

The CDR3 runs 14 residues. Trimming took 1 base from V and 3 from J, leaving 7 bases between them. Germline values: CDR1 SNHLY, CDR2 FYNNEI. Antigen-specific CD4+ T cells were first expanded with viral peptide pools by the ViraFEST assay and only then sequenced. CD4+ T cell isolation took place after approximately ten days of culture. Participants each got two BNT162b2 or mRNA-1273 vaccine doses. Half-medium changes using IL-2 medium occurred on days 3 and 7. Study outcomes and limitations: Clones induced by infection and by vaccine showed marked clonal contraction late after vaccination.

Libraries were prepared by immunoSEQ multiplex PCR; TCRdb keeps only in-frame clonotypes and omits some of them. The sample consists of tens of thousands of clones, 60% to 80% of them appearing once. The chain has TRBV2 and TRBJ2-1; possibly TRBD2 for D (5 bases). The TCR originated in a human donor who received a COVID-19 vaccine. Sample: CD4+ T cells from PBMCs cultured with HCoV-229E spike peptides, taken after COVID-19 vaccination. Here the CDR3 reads CASSEGELYNEQFF. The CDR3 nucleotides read TGTGCCAGCAGTGAAGGGGAGCTCTACAATGAGCAGTTCTTC. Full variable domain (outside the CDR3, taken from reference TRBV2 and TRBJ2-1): EPEVTQTPSHQVTQMGQEVILRCVPISNHLYFYWYRQILGQKVEFLVSFYNNEISEKSEIFDDQFSVERPDGSNFTLKIRSTKLEDSAMYFCASSEGELYNEQFFGPGTRLTVL.